Below, 14 T cell receptor beta chains from the same sample are listed, as sequenced in a study of blood T cell repertoires in COVID-19. Method: immunoSEQ multiplex PCR; TCRdb's copy keeps in-frame clones and lacks some. The sample yields over 150,000 clones, roughly 84% seen once. The sample was peripheral blood. These receptors all come from a man between 45 and 60 years old with COVID-19, enrolled during active disease.

This clone came up once. The chain uses TRBV6-5 and TRBJ2-7; 10 positions match TRBD1. The ends lost 6 bases at V and 6 bases at J; junction bases unmatched: 11. Germline-derived CDR1 and CDR2 are MNHEY and SVGAGI. The CDR3 spans 15 residues. As DNA, the CDR3 is TGTGCCAGCAGGACGGGACAGGGGAATCCGGGCGAGCAGTACTTC. Protein sequence: CASRTGQGNPGEQYF.

This clone showed up just once. The rearrangement links TRBV27 to TRBJ1-6; perhaps TRBD1 as D (5 bases). V lost 7 bases and J 7 bases, leaving 14 bases between the germline ends. The CDR3 runs 14 residues. Germline lookup yields CDR1 MNHEY and CDR2 SMNVEV (reference sequence). CDR3 loop: CASKTPGLNSPLHF. Written as DNA, the CDR3 is TGTGCCAGCAAAACCCCGGGACTGAATTCACCCCTCCACTTT.

This rearrangement joins TRBV9 to TRBJ1-2; D is undetermined. This CDR3 has 13 amino acids. CDR1 and CDR2 (germline): SGDLS, YYNGEE. Trimming took off 0 bases at V and 7 bases at J, with 10 bases between the two ends. CDR3 in amino acids: CASSVEGRGGYTF. Here the CDR3 DNA reads TGTGCCAGCAGCGTAGAGGGTCGGGGTGGCTACACCTTC.

This chain joins TRBV5-1 and TRBJ2-3, with 13 bases lining up with TRBD2. Germline-derived CDR1 and CDR2 are SGHRS and YFSETQ. CDR3 length equals 17 residues. J lost 4 bases, V lost 4 bases, and 9 bases had no gene match. The CDR3 sequence: CASSQGTSGTGADTQYF. CDR3 in DNA: TGCGCCAGCAGCCAGGGGACTAGCGGGACCGGTGCAGATACGCAGTATTTT.

In nucleotides, the CDR3 is TGTGCCAGCAGCACAAGCACCGGGAGCACTGAAGCTTTCTTT. Residues: CASSTSTGSTEAFF. The rearrangement links TRBV27 to TRBJ1-1; D is unclear. This CDR3 is built from 14 residues. With 6 bases removed from V and 4 bases from J, the gap between germline ends came to 15 bases. CDR1 and CDR2 from the germline V gene are MNHEY and SMNVEV (reference sequence).

V gene TRBV7-9 combines with J gene TRBJ2-1; a possible D gene is TRBD2 (6 bases). CDR1 is SEHNR and CDR2 is FQNEAQ in the germline V gene (reference sequence). This CDR3 has 13 residues. V was cut by 6 bases and J by 3 bases, with 9 bases left in between. The CDR3 region has the DNA TGTGCCAGCAGAAGACTAGTCTACAATGAGCAGTTCTTC. This translates into CASRRLVYNEQFF.

This clone was seen just once. CDR3 coding DNA: TGTGCCAGCAGCTTAGCAGGGGGCCACTATGGCTACACCTTC. Amino acid sequence: CASSLAGGHYGYTF. The chain is built from TRBV7-2 and TRBJ1-2, with TRBD1 matching over 7 bases. Germline V gene sequence: CDR1 SGHTA, CDR2 FQGNSA. The CDR3 consists of 14 residues. With 0 bases clipped from V and 3 bases from J, the junction kept 1 base outside the gene matches.

The chain recombines TRBV20-1 with TRBJ1-2, with D possibly being TRBD1 (5 bases). This CDR3 contains 17 residues. Germline CDR1 reads DFQATT; CDR2 reads SNEGSKA (reference sequence). The ends were cut back, 3 bases at V and 4 bases at J, with 24 bases in the middle. CDR3 amino acids: CSASGPGGDRALYGYTF. For the CDR3, the DNA is TGCAGTGCTAGTGGGCCGGGAGGGGACCGCGCGCTCTATGGCTACACCTTC.

The chain recombines TRBV2 with TRBJ2-7; D is unresolved. Germline CDR1 is SNHLY and CDR2 is FYNNEI. This CDR3 is 12 amino acids long. V was shortened by 8 bases and J by 4 bases, with 12 bases between the two germline ends. The CDR3 sequence is CASRRARYEQYF. DNA of the CDR3: TGTGCCAGCCGCCGTGCGAGGTACGAGCAGTACTTC.

The rearrangement uses TRBV2 and TRBJ2-3; TRBD2 might be the D (6 bases). Germline-derived CDR1 and CDR2 are SNHLY and FYNNEI. This CDR3 contains 14 residues. Trimming stripped 2 bases from V and 5 bases from J, with 11 bases between. The CDR3 sequence: CASSEPLAIDTQYF. As DNA, the CDR3 is TGTGCCAGCAGTGAACCACTAGCTATAGATACGCAGTATTTT.

The gene calls are TRBV21-1 and TRBJ2-7; the table's TRBD1 call for D was not verified on the DNA. TRBV21-1 is labeled a pseudogene. The CDR3 loop spans 19 amino acids. The CDR3 bases are TGTGCCAGCAGCAAAGCCCTACAGGGGGCGCAATGGCAGGGCTACGAGCAGTACTTC. Translating it yields CASSKALQGAQWQGYEQYF.

The V gene is TRBV18, the J gene TRBJ1-6, with D tentatively TRBD1 (6 bases). The CDR3 is made up of 14 amino acids. In germline, CDR1 is KGHSH, CDR2 LQKENI. V lost 3 bases and J 7 bases, leaving 10 bases between the germline ends. This chain's CDR3 is CASSPGQTNSPLHF. CDR3 nucleotide sequence: TGTGCCAGCTCACCGGGACAAACGAATTCACCCCTCCACTTT. The full variable domain, completed using reference TRBV18 and TRBJ1-6, is NAGVMQNPRHLVRRRGQEARLRCSPMKGHSHVYWYRQLPEEGLKFMVYLQKENIIDESGMPKERFSAEFPKEGPSILRIQQVVRGDSAAYFCASSPGQTNSPLHFGNGTRLTVT.

CDR3 residues: CASSQGDTNTEKLFF. The CDR3 nucleotides are TGCGCCAGCAGCCAAGGGGACACCAACACTGAAAAACTGTTTTTT. The V call is TRBV4-3, the J call TRBJ1-4; D possibly corresponds to TRBD1 (6 bases). CDR1 and CDR2 (germline): LGHNA, YSLEER. Trimming took off 1 base at V and 7 bases at J, with 13 bases between the two ends. The CDR3 spans 15 residues.

This clone came up once. Other DNA sequences in the sample encode the same CDR3. The chain links TRBV6-4 to TRBJ2-2, with 7 bases matching TRBD1. Germline V CDR1 and CDR2: MRHNA, SNTAGT. The CDR3 has 15 residues. The J segment lost 0 bases and the V segment lost 6 bases, leaving 4 bases of the junction unmatched. CDR3 sequence: CASSAGTANTGELFF. DNA for the CDR3: TGTGCCAGCAGCGCCGGGACAGCGAACACCGGGGAGCTGTTTTTT.